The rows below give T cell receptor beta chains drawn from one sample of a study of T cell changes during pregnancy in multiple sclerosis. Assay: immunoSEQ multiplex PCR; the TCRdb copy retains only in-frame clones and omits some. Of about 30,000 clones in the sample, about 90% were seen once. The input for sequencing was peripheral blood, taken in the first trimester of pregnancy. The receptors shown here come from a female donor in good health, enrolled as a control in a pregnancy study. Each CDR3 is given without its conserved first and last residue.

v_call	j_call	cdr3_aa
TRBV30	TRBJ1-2	ASDRAPNYGYT
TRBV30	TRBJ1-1	AWSVHLNTEAF
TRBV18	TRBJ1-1	ASSYDRNTEAF
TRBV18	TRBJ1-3	AGVPGQPSGNTIY
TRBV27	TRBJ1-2	ASRGLTNYGYT
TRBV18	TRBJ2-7	ASSPPTEYEQY
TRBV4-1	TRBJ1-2	ASSNRGTGPNSNYGYT
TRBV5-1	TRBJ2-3	ASSLAPLAGTSTDTQY
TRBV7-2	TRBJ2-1	ASSWTPSGSMNEQF
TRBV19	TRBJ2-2	ASSIPQASTGELF
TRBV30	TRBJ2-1	AWSPTPGLAGVYNEQF
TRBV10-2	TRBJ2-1	ASKYTAVEAQF
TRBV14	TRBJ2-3	ASSRSTGTGSTDTQY